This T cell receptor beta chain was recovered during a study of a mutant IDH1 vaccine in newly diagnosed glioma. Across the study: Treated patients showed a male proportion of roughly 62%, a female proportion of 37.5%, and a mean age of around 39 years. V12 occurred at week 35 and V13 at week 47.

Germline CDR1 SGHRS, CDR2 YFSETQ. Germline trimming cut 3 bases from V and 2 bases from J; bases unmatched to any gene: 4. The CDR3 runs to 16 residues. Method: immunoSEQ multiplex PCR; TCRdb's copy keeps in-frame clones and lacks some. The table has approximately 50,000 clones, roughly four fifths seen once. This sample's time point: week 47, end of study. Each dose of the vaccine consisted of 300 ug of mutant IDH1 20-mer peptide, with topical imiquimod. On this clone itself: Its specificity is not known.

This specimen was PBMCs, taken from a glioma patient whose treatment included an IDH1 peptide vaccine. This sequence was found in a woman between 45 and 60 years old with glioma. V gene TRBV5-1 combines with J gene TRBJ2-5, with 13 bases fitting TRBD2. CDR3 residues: CASSWGLAGRQETQYF. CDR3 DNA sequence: TGCGCCAGCAGCTGGGGACTAGCGGGGAGGCAAGAGACCCAGTACTTC.